Listed below are T cell receptor beta chains from one sample, sequenced in a study of CD8 T cells in ankylosing spondylitis. TCRdb re-called the 5' RACE reads with MiXCR, one entry per CDR3 protein. Among fewer than 250,000 distinct CDR3 sequences listed, around 32% were seen once. The sequenced sample was blood, either unsorted or a sorted T cell fraction (not recorded which). These receptor sequences come from a male donor with ankylosing spondylitis or in good health (not recorded which). CDR3s include the opening cysteine and the closing phenylalanine or tryptophan. A D gene is named only where the DNA matches it firmly. Not every row has a clone size; where given, it reads once, few, many or a size class.

abundance,j_gene,v_gene,d_gene,CDR3nt,CDR3aa
-,TRBJ2-1,TRBV12-3/TRBV12-4,TRBD1,TGTGCCAGCAGTTCGGATTTAGGGGGCGATGAGCAGTTCTTC,CASSSDLGGDEQFF
-,TRBJ2-1,TRBV27,TRBD1,TGTGCCAGCAGTTTATCCGGGACAGGAATCACTGAGCAGTTCTTC,CASSLSGTGITEQFF
-,TRBJ2-7,TRBV27,TRBD1,TGTGCCAGCAGTACCTCCAAAGGGGGCGCCTCCTACGAGCAGTACTTC,CASSTSKGGASYEQYF
-,TRBJ2-5,TRBV12-3/TRBV12-4,TRBD2,TGTGCCAGCAGCGCTCTCGGGGGGGCCCGGGAGACCCAGTACTTC,CASSALGGARETQYF
-,TRBJ1-1,TRBV29-1,-,TGCAGCGTTGTTGAGACTGAAGCTTTCTTT,CSVVETEAFF
-,TRBJ2-4,TRBV4-1,TRBD1,TGCGCCAGCAGCCGGAATATACAGGGGTCCAAAAACATTCAGTACTTC,CASSRNIQGSKNIQYF
-,TRBJ2-2,TRBV12-3/TRBV12-4,-,TGTGCCGCTCGGCTGGGTAGGAGGACCGGGGAGCTGTTTTTT,CAARLGRRTGELFF
-,TRBJ1-5,TRBV20-1,-,TGCAGTGCTAGATTATTGACAGGCGAGTATGGCAATCAGCCCCAGCATTTT,CSARLLTGEYGNQPQHF
-,TRBJ2-3,TRBV12-3/TRBV12-4,-,TGTGCCAGCTTTGGTCGGGGGACAGATACGCAGTATTTT,CASFGRGTDTQYF
few,TRBJ2-7,TRBV12-3/TRBV12-4,TRBD2,TGTGCCAGCAGTTTATTTGGTAGCGGGGGACAACTAGAGCAGTACTTC,CASSLFGSGGQLEQYF
few,TRBJ2-7,TRBV6-1,TRBD1,TGTGCCACCGGTGGGAGGACAGGGTGGACCTACGAGCAGTACTTC,CATGGRTGWTYEQYF
-,TRBJ1-1,TRBV28,-,TGTGCCACTAGGGTTAACACTGAAGCTTTCTTT,CATRVNTEAFF
few,TRBJ2-5,TRBV27,-,TGTGCCAGCAACCAAGAGACCCAGTACTTC,CASNQETQYF
few,TRBJ2-7,TRBV9,-,TGTGCCAGCAGCCTCCCCCCGGGTTGCACCGAGCAGTACTTC,CASSLPPGCTEQYF
-,TRBJ2-5,TRBV24-1,TRBD2,TGTGCCACCAGTGATTTAGAGCGGGGGGGCAGCTTGGAGACCCAGTACTTC,CATSDLERGGSLETQYF
-,TRBJ1-4,TRBV15,-,TGTGCCACCAGCAGAGAGGGTGTTGAAGAAAAACTGTTTTTT,CATSREGVEEKLFF
-,TRBJ1-4,TRBV5-6,-,TGTGCCAGCAGCTTAGGGGGGGCATGGAATGAAAAACTGTTTTTT,CASSLGGAWNEKLFF
once,TRBJ2-5,TRBV20-1,TRBD2,TGCAGTGCCACGGCGGGGGACCACGGAGAGACCCAGTACTTC,CSATAGDHGETQYF
-,TRBJ2-2,TRBV15,-,TGTGCCACCAGCAGAGATCTGGCAGGCCCGAACACCGGGGAGCTGTTTTTT,CATSRDLAGPNTGELFF
-,TRBJ2-5,TRBV4-2,-,TGTGCCAGCAGCCAAGAATGGGGGATCCAAGAGACCCAGTACTTC,CASSQEWGIQETQYF
few,TRBJ2-7,TRBV6-1,TRBD2,TGTGCCAGCAAACCGGGACTAGCGTCCGAGCAGTACTTC,CASKPGLASEQYF
few,TRBJ2-1,TRBV15,-,TGTGCCACCAGCAGAGGGGTACCGACGAGCTCCTACAATGAGCAGTTCTTC,CATSRGVPTSSYNEQFF
-,TRBJ2-3,TRBV12-3/TRBV12-4,TRBD2,TGTGCCAGCAGTCTTGTTCGACTAGCGGGGGGAGCAGATCCGCAGTATTTT,CASSLVRLAGGADPQYF
-,TRBJ2-1,TRBV12-3/TRBV12-4,TRBD2,TGTGCCAGCAGTTTCGCGGGGGGGCGAACTGAGCAGTTCTTC,CASSFAGGRTEQFF
-,TRBJ1-6,TRBV7-9,-,TGTGCCAGCAGCTTGTCCCAGGGGCACTCACCCCTCCACTTT,CASSLSQGHSPLHF
-,TRBJ1-6,TRBV6-1,-,TGTGCCAGCTCCCGGGACCTTAATCCACCTAATAATTCACCCCTCCACTTT,CASSRDLNPPNNSPLHF
-,TRBJ1-3,TRBV5-5,-,TGTGCCAGCAGCTTTGTGTGGGGCGCAAACACCATATATTTT,CASSFVWGANTIYF
once,TRBJ2-3,TRBV9,TRBD2,TGTGCCAGCAGCGTAGTTGCGGGGGGGCTCACAGATACGCAGTATTTT,CASSVVAGGLTDTQYF
few,TRBJ2-1,TRBV20-1,TRBD2,TGCAGTGTGAGGCTAGCGGGGGGGCTCTCCTACAATGAGCAGTTCTTC,CSVRLAGGLSYNEQFF
-,TRBJ2-7,TRBV12-3/TRBV12-4,TRBD2,TGTGCCAGCAGTCTAACTAGCGGGGGGATTTACGAGCAGTACTTC,CASSLTSGGIYEQYF
few,TRBJ2-7,TRBV12-3/TRBV12-4,TRBD2,TGTGCCAGCAGTTTCAGCGGGGGGGCTTCTAGGTCCTACGAGCAGTACTTC,CASSFSGGASRSYEQYF
-,TRBJ2-6,TRBV6-1,TRBD1,TGTGCCAGCAGCCCGGGACAGGGGTCTGGGGCCAACGTCCTGACTTTC,CASSPGQGSGANVLTF
-,TRBJ1-4,TRBV2,-,TGTGCCAGCAGCAGGGCAAGTGAAAAACTGTTTTTT,CASSRASEKLFF
few,TRBJ2-5,TRBV29-1,-,TGCAGCGTTGTGGTCTTTCTTAGGGAGACCCAGTACTTC,CSVVVFLRETQYF
-,TRBJ2-1,TRBV2,-,TGTGCCAGCAGTGATATCCATGAGCAGTTCTTC,CASSDIHEQFF
few,TRBJ1-1,TRBV20-1,-,TGCAGTGCTAAAAGGGGTTGGAACACTGAAGCTTTCTTT,CSAKRGWNTEAFF
few,TRBJ1-2,TRBV5-1,-,TGCGCCAGCAGCTTGTCGCTGGGGGCGGATGGCTACACCTTC,CASSLSLGADGYTF
-,TRBJ1-4,TRBV5-1,-,TGCGCCAGCAGCTTGTCAGAAGGGGATGAAAAACTGTTTTTT,CASSLSEGDEKLFF
-,TRBJ2-5,TRBV28,-,TGTGCCAGCCGTCCCCTGGGGCGGGAGACCCAGTACTTC,CASRPLGRETQYF
few,TRBJ1-5,TRBV12-3/TRBV12-4,TRBD1,TGTGCCAGCGATACAGGGGTCGGCAATCAGCCCCAGCATTTT,CASDTGVGNQPQHF
-,TRBJ2-2,TRBV12-3/TRBV12-4,TRBD1,TGTGCCAGCAGTTATCGGGACAGTAACACCGGGGAGCTGTTTTTT,CASSYRDSNTGELFF
-,TRBJ1-4,TRBV5-1,-,TGCGCCAGCAGCTTGTTCGGGCGAGCTTCAACTAATGAAAAACTGTTTTTT,CASSLFGRASTNEKLFF
-,TRBJ2-7,TRBV28,-,TGTGCCAGCAGTTTAAATGTCTTGGAGCAGTACTTC,CASSLNVLEQYF
few,TRBJ2-3,TRBV10-3,-,TGTGCCATCAGTGAGCGGAGTTGGGCAGATACGCAGTATTTT,CAISERSWADTQYF
many,TRBJ1-5,TRBV20-1,-,TGCAGTGCTAGCGGACGGGACAATCAGCCCCAGCATTTT,CSASGRDNQPQHF
-,TRBJ2-1,TRBV20-1,TRBD2,TGCAGTGCTCCAGGCTGGACTAGCGGGGGGGCCACATTGGGGGAGCAGTTCTTC,CSAPGWTSGGATLGEQFF
few,TRBJ1-2,TRBV5-1,-,TGCGCCAGCAGCTTGGATGGCAGGGCTGGCTATGGCTACACCTTC,CASSLDGRAGYGYTF
few,TRBJ2-4,TRBV12-3/TRBV12-4,TRBD1,TGTGCCAGCAGTTCTCCGACAGGGTGGGACATTCAGTACTTC,CASSSPTGWDIQYF
-,TRBJ1-2,TRBV5-1,-,TGCGCCAGCAGCTCCCCGGGACCGACCTATGGCTACACCTTC,CASSSPGPTYGYTF
-,TRBJ2-1,TRBV12-5,-,TGTGCTAGTCAATGGGTCATTTGGGGGGGCGAAGATCGGAGTGAGCAGTTCTTC,CASQWVIWGGEDRSEQFF
few,TRBJ1-1,TRBV11-2,TRBD1,TGTGCCAGCAGCTTATTAGGACAGGGGAACACTGAAGCTTTCTTT,CASSLLGQGNTEAFF
-,TRBJ1-1,TRBV4-2,-,TGTGCCAGCAGCCAAGAGAGGGGAACGGGCACTGAAGCTTTCTTT,CASSQERGTGTEAFF
many,TRBJ2-3,TRBV20-1,TRBD2,TGCAGTGCTGACGCCTCCGGGACTAGCGGGAGCACAGATACGCAGTATTTT,CSADASGTSGSTDTQYF
-,TRBJ1-5,TRBV12-3/TRBV12-4,-,TGTGCCAGCAGTTTTAGCCCGACAAATCAGCCCCAGCATTTT,CASSFSPTNQPQHF
-,TRBJ2-3,TRBV4-1,-,TGCGCCAGCAGCCAAGTGGACGGGGCAGATACGCAGTATTTT,CASSQVDGADTQYF